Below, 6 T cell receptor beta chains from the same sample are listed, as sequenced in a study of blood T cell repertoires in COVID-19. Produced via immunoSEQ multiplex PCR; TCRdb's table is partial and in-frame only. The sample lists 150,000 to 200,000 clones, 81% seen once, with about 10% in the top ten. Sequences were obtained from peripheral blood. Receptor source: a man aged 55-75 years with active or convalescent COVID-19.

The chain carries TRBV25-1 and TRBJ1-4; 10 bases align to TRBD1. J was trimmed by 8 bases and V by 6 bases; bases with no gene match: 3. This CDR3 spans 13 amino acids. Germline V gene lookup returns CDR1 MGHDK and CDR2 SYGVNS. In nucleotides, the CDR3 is TGTGCCAGCAGCCAGGACAGGGGGGAAAAACTGTTTTTT. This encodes CASSQDRGEKLFF.

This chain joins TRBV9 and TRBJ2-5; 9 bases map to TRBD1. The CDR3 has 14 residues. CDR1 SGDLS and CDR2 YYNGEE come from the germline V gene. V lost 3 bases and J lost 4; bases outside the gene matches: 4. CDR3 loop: CASSGRTGVETQYF. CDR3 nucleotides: TGTGCCAGCAGCGGACGGACAGGGGTAGAGACCCAGTACTTC.

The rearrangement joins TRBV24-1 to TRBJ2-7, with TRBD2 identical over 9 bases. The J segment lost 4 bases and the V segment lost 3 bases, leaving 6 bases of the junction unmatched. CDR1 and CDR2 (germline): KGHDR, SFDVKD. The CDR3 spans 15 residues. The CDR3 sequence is CATSDSSGSIYEQYF. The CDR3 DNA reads TGTGCCACCAGTGATAGTAGCGGGAGCATTTACGAGCAGTACTTC.

CDR3 in DNA: TGTGCCAGCAGTTACCGCCGCGAAAATGGCTACACCTTC. Translation: CASSYRRENGYTF. This rearrangement joins TRBV6-2 or TRBV6-3 to TRBJ1-2; D remains unclear. The V gene's germline CDR1 is MNHEY and CDR2 SVGEGT. This CDR3 has 13 amino acids. V dropped 2 bases and J dropped 6 bases, with 10 bases sitting between them.

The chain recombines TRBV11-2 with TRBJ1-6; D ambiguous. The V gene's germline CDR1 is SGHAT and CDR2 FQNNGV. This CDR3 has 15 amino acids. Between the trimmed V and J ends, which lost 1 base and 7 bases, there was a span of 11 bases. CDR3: CASSLARVNNSPLHF. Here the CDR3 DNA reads TGTGCCAGCAGCTTAGCGCGGGTAAACAATTCACCCCTCCACTTT.

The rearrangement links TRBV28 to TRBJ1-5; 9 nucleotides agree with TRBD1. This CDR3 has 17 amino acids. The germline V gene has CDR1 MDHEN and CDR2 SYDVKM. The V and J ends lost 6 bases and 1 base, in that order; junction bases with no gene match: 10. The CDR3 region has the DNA TGTGCCAGCAGACGTCCCGGGACAGGGCGGAGCAATCAGCCCCAGCATTTT. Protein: CASRRPGTGRSNQPQHF.